One and the same sample provided the 5 T cell receptor beta chains below, sequenced in a study of shared clonotypes between healthy human individuals. TCRdb's copy holds only in-frame clones and misses some; the assay was immunoSEQ multiplex PCR. Counted here are 2,500,000 or so clones, about 90% occurring once; the ten biggest clones make up 0.37%. Input material: naive CD4+ T cells from PBMCs. Subset of the sample: CD45RA+ positively selected. These receptors all stem from a man between 18 and 29 years old in good health. Some clones in this sample may be carry-over from other donors' samples.

A single count supports this clone. This chain joins TRBV9 and TRBJ1-5, with 8 nucleotides matching TRBD1. The CDR3 runs to 15 residues. Trimming removed 3 bases from V and 5 bases from J; junction bases left unmatched: 7. Looked up from germline, CDR1 is SGDLS and CDR2 is YYNGEE. DNA of the CDR3: TGTGCCAGCAGCGCCGACGGGGACAGGCATCAGCCCCAGCATTTT. This encodes CASSADGDRHQPQHF.

The chain carries TRBV4-1 and TRBJ2-3, with D maybe TRBD2 (6 bases). The ends were cut back, 3 bases at V and 4 bases at J, with 14 bases in the middle. Germline V gene data show CDR1 as MGHRA and CDR2 as YSYEKL. The CDR3 covers 15 residues. CDR3 sequence: CASSQTGRDPDTQYF. DNA for the CDR3: TGCGCCAGCAGCCAGACGGGGCGGGACCCAGATACGCAGTATTTT.

The rearrangement uses TRBV9 and TRBJ1-1; 7 nucleotides agree with TRBD1. The CDR3 loop spans 15 amino acids. The germline CDR1 and CDR2 sequences are SGDLS and YYNGEE. With V trimmed by 0 bases and J by 1 base, 3 bases remained unmatched. Written as DNA, the CDR3 is TGTGCCAGCAGCGTAGTCCGACAGGGGAACACTGAAGCTTTCTTT. This translates into CASSVVRQGNTEAFF.

V is TRBV21-1 and J is TRBJ2-2; the listed D gene, TRBD2, was not tested against the DNA. TRBV21-1 is tagged as a pseudogene. The CDR3 length is 19 residues. CDR3 sequence reads: CASSKELAAMHCRTGELFF. The CDR3 DNA reads TGTGCCAGCAGCAAGGAACTAGCGGCCATGCATTGCCGCACCGGGGAGCTGTTTTTT.

This chain connects TRBV28 to TRBJ2-7; 11 bases map to TRBD2. CDR1 is MDHEN, CDR2 SYDVKM, per germline. The V segment lost 6 bases and the J segment 0 bases; nucleotides outside the gene matches: 13. This CDR3 spans 18 amino acids. The CDR3 here is CASRTPGLAAQSSYEQYF. In DNA, the CDR3 is TGTGCCAGCAGAACACCGGGACTAGCGGCCCAGAGCTCCTACGAGCAGTACTTC. Together with reference TRBV28 and TRBJ2-7, the CDR3 gives the full variable domain: DVKVTQSSRYLVKRTGEKVFLECVQDMDHENMFWYRQDPGLGLRLIYFSYDVKMKEKGDIPEGYSVSREKKERFSLILESASTNQTSMYLCASRTPGLAAQSSYEQYFGPGTRLTVT.